This T cell receptor (beta chain) was captured by sequencing in a study of blood T cell repertoires in COVID-19. On the study more broadly: Material from acute and convalescent COVID-19 was sourced from the United States, Italy and Spain.

V shed 9 bases and J shed 0 bases, with 11 bases lying between them. CDR3 length: 13 residues. Germline-derived CDR1 and CDR2 are ENHRY and SYGVKD. This clone turned up a few times. Assay: immunoSEQ multiplex PCR; the TCRdb copy retains only in-frame clones and omits some. The top ten clones hold approximately 2.2% of a sample with approximately 280,000 clones, approximately 83% of them seen once. Sequences were obtained from peripheral blood. This clonotype originated in a woman aged 30 to 39 who had recovered from COVID-19. V gene TRBV10-3 combines with J gene TRBJ1-1; no clear D gene. CDR3 sequence (DNA): TGTGCCATAGCCACAGACCTGAACACTGAAGCTTTCTTT. Translation: CAIATDLNTEAFF.